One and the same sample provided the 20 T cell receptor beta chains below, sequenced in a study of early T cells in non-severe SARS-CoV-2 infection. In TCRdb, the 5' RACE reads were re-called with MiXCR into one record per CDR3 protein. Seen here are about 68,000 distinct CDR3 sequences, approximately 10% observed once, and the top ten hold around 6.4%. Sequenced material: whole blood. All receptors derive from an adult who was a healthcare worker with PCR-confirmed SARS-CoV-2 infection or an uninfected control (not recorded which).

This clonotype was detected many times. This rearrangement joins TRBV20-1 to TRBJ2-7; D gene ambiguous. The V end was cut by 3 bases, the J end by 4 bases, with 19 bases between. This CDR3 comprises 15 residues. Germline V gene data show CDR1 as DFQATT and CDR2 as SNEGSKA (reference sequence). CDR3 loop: CSASIRARQGYEQYF. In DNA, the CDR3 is TGCAGTGCTAGTATCCGGGCCCGCCAAGGTTACGAGCAGTACTTC.

The CDR3 spells CASTTAGYNYGYTF. CDR3 DNA sequence: TGTGCCAGCACGACAGCCGGGTATAACTATGGCTACACCTTC. The chain employs TRBV2 and TRBJ1-2; perhaps TRBD1 as D (5 bases). CDR1 and CDR2 (germline): SNHLY, FYNNEI. The CDR3 contains 14 residues. Trimming shortened V by 7 bases and J by 1 base, and 13 bases separated the two germline ends.

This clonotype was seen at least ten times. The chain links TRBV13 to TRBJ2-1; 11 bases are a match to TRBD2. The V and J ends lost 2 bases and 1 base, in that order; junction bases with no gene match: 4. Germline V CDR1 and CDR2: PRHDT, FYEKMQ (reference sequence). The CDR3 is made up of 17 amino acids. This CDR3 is CASSLPSGRFSYNEQFF. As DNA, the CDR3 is TGTGCCAGCAGCTTACCTAGCGGGAGGTTTTCCTACAATGAGCAGTTCTTC.

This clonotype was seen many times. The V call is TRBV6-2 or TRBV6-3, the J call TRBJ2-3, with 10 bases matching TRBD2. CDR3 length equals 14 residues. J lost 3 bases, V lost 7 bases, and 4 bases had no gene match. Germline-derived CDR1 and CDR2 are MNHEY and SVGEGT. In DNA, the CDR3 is TGTGCCAGCAAAGCGGGAGGGCCGACAGATACGCAGTATTTT. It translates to CASKAGGPTDTQYF.

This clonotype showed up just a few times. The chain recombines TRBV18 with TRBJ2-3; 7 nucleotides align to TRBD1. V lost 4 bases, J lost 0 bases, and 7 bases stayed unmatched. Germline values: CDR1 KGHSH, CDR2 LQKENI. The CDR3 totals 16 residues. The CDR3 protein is CASSRDRSFSTDTQYF. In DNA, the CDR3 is TGTGCCAGCTCACGGGACAGATCTTTTAGCACAGATACGCAGTATTTT.

The CDR3 DNA is TGTGCCAGCAAGGGAAACGCAGGCGGCCCCTACGAGCAGTACTTC. Protein product: CASKGNAGGPYEQYF. V usage is TRBV7-6 and J usage is TRBJ2-7, with D hard to call. With 7 bases removed from V and 2 bases from J, the gap between germline ends came to 18 bases. Germline CDR1 is SGHVS and CDR2 is FNYEAQ. This CDR3 is 15 amino acids long. The variable domain in full, with the rest retrieved from reference TRBV7-6 and TRBJ2-7, is GAGVSQSPRYKVTKRGQDVALRCDPISGHVSLYWYRQALGQGPEFLTYFNYEAQQDKSGLPNDRFSAERPEGSISTLTIQRTEQRDSAMYRCASKGNAGGPYEQYFGPGTRLTVT.

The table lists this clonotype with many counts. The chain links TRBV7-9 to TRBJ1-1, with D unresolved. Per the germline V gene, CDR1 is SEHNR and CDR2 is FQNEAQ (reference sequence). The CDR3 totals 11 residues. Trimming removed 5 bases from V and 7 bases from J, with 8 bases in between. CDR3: CASSPGREAFF. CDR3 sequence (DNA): TGTGCCAGCAGCCCGGGCCGTGAAGCTTTCTTT.

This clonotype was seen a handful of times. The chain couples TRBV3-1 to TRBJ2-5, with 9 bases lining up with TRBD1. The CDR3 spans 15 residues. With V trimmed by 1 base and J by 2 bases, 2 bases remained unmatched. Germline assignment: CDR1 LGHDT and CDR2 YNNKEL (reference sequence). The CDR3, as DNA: TGTGCCAGCAGCCAAGGGACAGGGGATCAAGAGACCCAGTACTTC. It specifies CASSQGTGDQETQYF.

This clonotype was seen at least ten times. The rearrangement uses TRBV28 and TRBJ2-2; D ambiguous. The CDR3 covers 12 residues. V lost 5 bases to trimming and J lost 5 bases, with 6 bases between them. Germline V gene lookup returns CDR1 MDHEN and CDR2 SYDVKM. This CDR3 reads CASSGNTGELFF. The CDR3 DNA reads TGTGCCAGCAGTGGCAATACCGGGGAGCTGTTTTTT.

The CDR3: CASSSDRTRSYEQYF. In DNA, the CDR3 is TGCGCCAGCAGCTCGGACAGGACTCGCTCCTACGAGCAGTACTTC. The chain carries TRBV5-1 and TRBJ2-7, with 7 bases identical to TRBD1. Germline V lookup: CDR1 SGHRS, CDR2 YFSETQ. This CDR3 has 15 residues. Trimming removed 3 bases from V and 0 bases from J; junction bases left unmatched: 6.

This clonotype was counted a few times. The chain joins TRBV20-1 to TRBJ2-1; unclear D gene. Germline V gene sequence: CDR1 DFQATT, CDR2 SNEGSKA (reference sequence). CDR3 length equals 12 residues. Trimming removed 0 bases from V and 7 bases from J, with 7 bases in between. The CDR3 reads CSARDLLNEQFF. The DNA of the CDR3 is TGCAGTGCTAGAGATTTGCTGAATGAGCAGTTCTTC.

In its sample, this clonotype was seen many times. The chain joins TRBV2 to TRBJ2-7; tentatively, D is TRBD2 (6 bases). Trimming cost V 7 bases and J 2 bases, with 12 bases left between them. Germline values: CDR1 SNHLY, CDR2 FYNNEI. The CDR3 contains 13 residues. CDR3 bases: TGTGCCAGCAAGGAGGGCGGAACCTACGAGCAGTACTTC. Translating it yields CASKEGGTYEQYF.

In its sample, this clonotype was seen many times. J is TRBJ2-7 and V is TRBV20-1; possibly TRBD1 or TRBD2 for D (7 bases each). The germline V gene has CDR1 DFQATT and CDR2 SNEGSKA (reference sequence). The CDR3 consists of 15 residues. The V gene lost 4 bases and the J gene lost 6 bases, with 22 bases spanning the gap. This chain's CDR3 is CSAKPFTGEGREQYF. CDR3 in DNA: TGCAGTGCTAAACCGTTTACAGGGGAGGGACGCGAGCAGTACTTC.

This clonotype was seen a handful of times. DNA of the CDR3: TGCAGTGCGAGGACCCTCGGGGAGACCCAGTACTTC. This codes for CSARTLGETQYF. The gene calls are TRBV20-1 and TRBJ2-5; D remains unclear. CDR1 DFQATT and CDR2 SNEGSKA come from the germline V gene (reference sequence). CDR3 length: 12 residues. The ends were cut back, 6 bases at V and 5 bases at J, with 13 bases in the middle.

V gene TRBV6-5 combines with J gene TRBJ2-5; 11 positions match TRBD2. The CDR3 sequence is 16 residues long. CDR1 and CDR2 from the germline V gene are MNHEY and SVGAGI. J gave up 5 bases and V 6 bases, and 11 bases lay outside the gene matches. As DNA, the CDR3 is TGTGCCAGCAGCACCGTTAGCGGGAGGGCATGCGAGACCCAGTACTTC. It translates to CASSTVSGRACETQYF.

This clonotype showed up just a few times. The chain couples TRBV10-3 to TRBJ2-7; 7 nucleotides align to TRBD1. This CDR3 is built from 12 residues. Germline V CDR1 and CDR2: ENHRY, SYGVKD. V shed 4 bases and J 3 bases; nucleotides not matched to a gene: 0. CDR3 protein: CAISGQGYEQYF. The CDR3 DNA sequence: TGTGCCATCAGTGGACAGGGCTACGAGCAGTACTTC.

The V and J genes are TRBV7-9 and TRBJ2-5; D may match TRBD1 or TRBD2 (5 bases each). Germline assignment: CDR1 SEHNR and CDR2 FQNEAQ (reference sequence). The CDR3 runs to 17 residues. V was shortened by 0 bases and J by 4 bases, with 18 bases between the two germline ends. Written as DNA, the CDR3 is TGTGCCAGCAGCTTAGCGCGAATGTGGGGGAGTGGAGAGACCCAGTACTTC. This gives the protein CASSLARMWGSGETQYF. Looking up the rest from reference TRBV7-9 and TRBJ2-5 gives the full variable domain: DTGVSQNPRHKITKRGQNVTFRCDPISEHNRLYWYRQTLGQGPEFLTYFQNEAQLEKSRLLSDRFSAERPKGSFSTLEIQRTEQGDSAMYLCASSLARMWGSGETQYFGPGTRLLVL.

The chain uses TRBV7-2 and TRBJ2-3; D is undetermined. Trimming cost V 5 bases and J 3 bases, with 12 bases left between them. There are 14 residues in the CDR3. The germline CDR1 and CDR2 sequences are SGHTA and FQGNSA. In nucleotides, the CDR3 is TGTGCCAGCAGCCTTCATCAATTTACAGATACGCAGTATTTT. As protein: CASSLHQFTDTQYF.

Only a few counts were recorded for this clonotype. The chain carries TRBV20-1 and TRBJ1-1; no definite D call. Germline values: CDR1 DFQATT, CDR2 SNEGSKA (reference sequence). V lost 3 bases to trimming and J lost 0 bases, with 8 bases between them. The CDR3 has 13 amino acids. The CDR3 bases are TGCAGTGCTAGGCAGATGGTGAACACTGAAGCTTTCTTT. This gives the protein CSARQMVNTEAFF.

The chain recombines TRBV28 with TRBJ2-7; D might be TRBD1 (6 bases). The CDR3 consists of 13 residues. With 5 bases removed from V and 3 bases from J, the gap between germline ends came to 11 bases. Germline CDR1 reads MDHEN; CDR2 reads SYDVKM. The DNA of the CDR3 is TGTGCCAGCAGTCTCTACAGGGACTACGAGCAGTACTTC. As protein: CASSLYRDYEQYF.